This TCR beta chain stems from a study of beta chain features in type 1 diabetes. Findings and caveats of the study: Moderately but significantly shorter TCRB CDR3s were found in Type 1 diabetes patients in all four CD4+ subsets.

Of note for this clone: Its antigen remains unidentified.

The CDR3 spans 14 residues. Trimming took 0 bases from V and 7 from J, leaving 10 bases between them. The authors reverse transcribed all of the isolated RNA, so sequencing captured expressed TCRB transcripts. Using immunoSEQ multiplex PCR, the repertoire was profiled, and TCRdb retains in-frame clones only, with some absent. The data show more than 300,000 clones, over 9.5% seen once. The clonotype was recovered from a woman under 30 with type 1 diabetes. The gene calls are TRBV23-1 and TRBJ1-5; D possibly corresponds to TRBD1 (6 bases). TRBV23-1 belongs to the ORF category, with a function that is uncertain. Specimen: naive CD4+ T cells from blood. The CDR3 loop is CASSQSSGEQPQHF. CDR3 bases: TGCGCCAGCAGTCAATCGTCAGGGGAGCAGCCCCAGCATTTT.